This TCR beta chain was captured in a study of T cell responses to AZD1222 COVID-19 vaccine. Study details: Researchers grouped second doses given at about 4 or about 12 weeks into one pool.

Using immunoSEQ multiplex PCR, the repertoire was profiled, and TCRdb retains in-frame clones only, with some absent. The sample holds approximately 110,000 clones, over 85% seen once. The CDR3 sequence is 14 residues long. Trimming removed 3 bases from V and 7 bases from J; junction bases left unmatched: 5. The V gene's germline CDR1 is GTSNPN and CDR2 SVGIG (reference sequence). Source: peripheral blood, taken on day 0 of AZD1222 vaccination. The J gene is TRBJ2-1, the V gene TRBV30; TRBD2 aligns across 11 bases. This TCR was sampled from an adult in good health. CDR3 residues: CAWRLAGARNEQFF. As DNA, the CDR3 is TGTGCCTGGAGACTAGCGGGGGCTCGAAATGAGCAGTTCTTC.